The 2 T cell receptor beta chains in this list originate from one sample, sequenced in a study of T cells in Graves' hyperthyroidism and ophthalmopathy (dated by TCRdb to the late 2010s). The library was built by means of multiplex PCR. TCRdb records Illumina HiSeq 2000 as the sequencer. The TCR beta CDR3 regions were amplified from RNA transcripts. For the first round of RT-PCR on the TCR CDR3, the HTBI primer set was used together with the Qiagen OneStep RT-PCR kit. In-frame beta chains were kept once TCRdb had trimmed the public reads at Q25 with fastp and called clones with MiXCR. Identical CDR3 proteins give one entry, which carries the most common genes and DNA. The sample table contains hundreds of thousands of distinct CDR3 sequences; only one count was recorded for over 35% of them. More than 25% of the sample is in the top ten clones. The material sequenced was blood. The receptors stem from a woman aged 40-49 years with Graves' hyperthyroidism.

This clonotype appeared a few times. The chain joins TRBV6-6 to TRBJ1-1; possibly TRBD1 for D (5 bases). From germline, CDR1 is MNHNY and CDR2 SVGAGI (reference sequence). With 0 bases removed from V and 3 bases from J, the gap between germline ends came to 8 bases. The CDR3 has 14 amino acids. The DNA for the CDR3 is TGTGCCAGCAGTTACTCGATAGGGGACACTGAAGCTTTCTTT. It codes for CASSYSIGDTEAFF.

The table lists this clonotype with a few counts. V and J are TRBV7-8 and TRBJ2-5; 11 bases fit TRBD1. Germline V lookup: CDR1 SGHVS, CDR2 FQNEAQ. The CDR3 contains 16 residues. V was clipped by 8 bases and J by 4 bases; unmatched bases: 12. CDR3 protein: CASSQPDRGRGETQYF. The CDR3 DNA is TGTGCCAGCTCACAACCGGACAGGGGGCGGGGAGAGACCCAGTACTTC.